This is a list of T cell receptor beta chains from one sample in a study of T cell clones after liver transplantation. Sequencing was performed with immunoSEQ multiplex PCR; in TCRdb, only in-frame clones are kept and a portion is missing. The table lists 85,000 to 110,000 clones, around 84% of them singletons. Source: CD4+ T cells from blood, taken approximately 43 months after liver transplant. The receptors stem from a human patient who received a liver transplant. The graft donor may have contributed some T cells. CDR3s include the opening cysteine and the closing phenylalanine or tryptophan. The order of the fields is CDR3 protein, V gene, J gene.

CDR3: CASSQSLGQGRLNYGYTF; V: TRBV23-1; J: TRBJ1-2
CDR3: CASSYGYGYTF; V: TRBV6-5; J: TRBJ1-2
CDR3: CASSPFGETPTEAFF; V: TRBV18; J: TRBJ1-1
CDR3: CASSYSKAYNEQFF; V: TRBV6-5; J: TRBJ2-1
CDR3: CASSSNGVNTEAFF; V: TRBV18; J: TRBJ1-1
CDR3: CASSLGLAGLLSTGELFF; V: TRBV5-6; J: TRBJ2-2
CDR3: CASSLRVSGRNNEQFF; V: TRBV13; J: TRBJ2-1
CDR3: CASSEGQGKTEAFF; V: TRBV18; J: TRBJ1-1
CDR3: CASSSPGLAEVYEQYF; V: TRBV5-1; J: TRBJ2-7
CDR3: CASSLALLGETNEKLFF; V: TRBV5-1; J: TRBJ1-4
CDR3: CASSLAQGARQPQHF; V: TRBV7-8; J: TRBJ1-5
CDR3: CASGFGAGELFF; V: TRBV12-5; J: TRBJ2-2
CDR3: CASRPHGSTDTQYF; V: TRBV27; J: TRBJ2-3
CDR3: CASSEDRGYEQYF; V: TRBV7-7; J: TRBJ2-7
CDR3: CASSISANYGYTF; V: TRBV19; J: TRBJ1-2
CDR3: CASRPGTGQFAKLFF; V: TRBV28; J: TRBJ1-4
CDR3: CARMAQHF; V: TRBV19; J: TRBJ1-5
CDR3: CASSRRGAQGRIEKLFF; V: TRBV11-2; J: TRBJ1-4
CDR3: CASSIADRGMEQFF; V: TRBV19; J: TRBJ2-1
CDR3: CAWSLGDRLSGNTIYF; V: TRBV30; J: TRBJ1-3
CDR3: CSVERVGELFF; V: TRBV29-1; J: TRBJ2-2
CDR3: CASSTGTSNTGELFF; V: TRBV7-3; J: TRBJ2-2
CDR3: CAQGGDVVTEAFF; V: TRBV30; J: TRBJ1-1
CDR3: CSARRATEQFF; V: TRBV20-1; J: TRBJ2-1
CDR3: CASSKGLNNQETQYF; V: TRBV5-4; J: TRBJ2-5
CDR3: CASSLTPGGAPGELFF; V: TRBV7-3; J: TRBJ2-2
CDR3: CASSLTGGQGAFNEQFF; V: TRBV7-9; J: TRBJ2-1
CDR3: CASSDLRLAGGYEQYF; V: TRBV6-1; J: TRBJ2-7
CDR3: CATSERGRGQYF; V: TRBV15; J: TRBJ2-7
CDR3: CASSLDRGAGANVLTF; V: TRBV5-1; J: TRBJ2-6
CDR3: CASSPGQGPMSPLHF; V: TRBV5-1; J: TRBJ1-6
CDR3: CASSLVLSGSQGNSPLHF; V: TRBV7-2; J: TRBJ1-6
CDR3: CASSYPAGTEAFF; V: TRBV7-9; J: TRBJ1-1
CDR3: CASSWTGGTEKLFF; V: TRBV27; J: TRBJ1-4
CDR3: CASSSPTGTGGEQYF; V: TRBV28; J: TRBJ2-7
CDR3: CASSLFEGRPTEQYF; V: TRBV5-1; J: TRBJ2-7
CDR3: CASSSPTGGYTF; V: TRBV28; J: TRBJ1-2
CDR3: CASSEWVPPTHEQFF; V: TRBV2; J: TRBJ2-1
CDR3: CASSFPKAGANVLTF; V: TRBV7-3; J: TRBJ2-6
CDR3: CASSVGGQGNYGYTF; V: TRBV9; J: TRBJ1-2
CDR3: CASSFRGGELFF; V: TRBV5-1; J: TRBJ2-2
CDR3: CAISEDRGRREKLFF; V: TRBV10-3; J: TRBJ1-4
CDR3: CASSLGRLGGYTF; V: TRBV13; J: TRBJ1-2
CDR3: CASSLAGTRKVDEQFF; V: TRBV7-8; J: TRBJ2-1